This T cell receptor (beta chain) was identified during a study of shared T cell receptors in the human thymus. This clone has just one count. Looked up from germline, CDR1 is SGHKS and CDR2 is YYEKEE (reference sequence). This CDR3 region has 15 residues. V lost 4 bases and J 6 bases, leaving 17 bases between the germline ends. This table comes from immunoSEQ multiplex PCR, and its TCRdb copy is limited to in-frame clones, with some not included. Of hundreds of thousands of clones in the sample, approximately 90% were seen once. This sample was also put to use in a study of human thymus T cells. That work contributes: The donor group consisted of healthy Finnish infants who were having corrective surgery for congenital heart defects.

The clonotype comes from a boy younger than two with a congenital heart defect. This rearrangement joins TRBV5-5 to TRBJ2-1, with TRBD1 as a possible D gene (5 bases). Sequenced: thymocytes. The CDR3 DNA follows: TGTGCCAGCAGCCTCGGACACGGTCGGTCCAATGAGCAGTTCTTC. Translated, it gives CASSLGHGRSNEQFF.